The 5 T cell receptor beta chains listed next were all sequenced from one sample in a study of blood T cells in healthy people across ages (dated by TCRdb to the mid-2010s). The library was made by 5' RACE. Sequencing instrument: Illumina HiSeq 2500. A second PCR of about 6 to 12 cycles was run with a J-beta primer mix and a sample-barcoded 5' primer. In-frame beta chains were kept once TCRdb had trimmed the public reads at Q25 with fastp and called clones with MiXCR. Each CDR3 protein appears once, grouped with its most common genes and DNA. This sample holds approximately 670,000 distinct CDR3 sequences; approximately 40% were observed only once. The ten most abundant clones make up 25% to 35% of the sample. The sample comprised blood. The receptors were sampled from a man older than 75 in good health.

CDR3 DNA: TGTGCCAGCAGAAGCGGGGGCTGGCAGCCCCAGCATTTT. It translates to CASRSGGWQPQHF. The chain has TRBV6-2 or TRBV6-3 and TRBJ1-5, with D perhaps TRBD1 (6 bases). From germline, CDR1 is MNHEY and CDR2 SVGEGT. V dropped 6 bases and J dropped 7 bases, with 13 bases sitting between them. The CDR3 is 13 amino acids.

The CDR3 nucleotides read TGTGCCATCGGCTCTGGAAACACCATATATTTT. Protein sequence: CAIGSGNTIYF. The J gene is TRBJ1-3, the V gene TRBV6-2 or TRBV6-3; no firm D call. CDR1 is MNHEY and CDR2 is SVGEGT in the germline V gene. Trimming cost V 10 bases and J 0 bases, with 4 bases left between them. This CDR3 has 11 residues.

The CDR3 nucleotides are TGTGCCAGCAGACGTACCCAGGGGGCAGCTAACTATGGCTACACCTTC. As protein: CASRRTQGAANYGYTF. The rearrangement links TRBV6-6 to TRBJ1-2; 8 bases are a match to TRBD1. V lost 6 bases, J lost 0 bases, and 9 bases stayed unmatched. Looked up from germline, CDR1 is MNHNY and CDR2 is SVGAGI (reference sequence). The CDR3 sequence is 16 residues long.

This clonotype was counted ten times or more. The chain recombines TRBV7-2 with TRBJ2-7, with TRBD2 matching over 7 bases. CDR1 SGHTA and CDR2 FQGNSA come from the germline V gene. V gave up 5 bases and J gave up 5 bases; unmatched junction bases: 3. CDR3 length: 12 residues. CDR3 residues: CASSPSGDEQYF. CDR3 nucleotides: TGTGCCAGCAGCCCTAGCGGCGACGAGCAGTACTTC.

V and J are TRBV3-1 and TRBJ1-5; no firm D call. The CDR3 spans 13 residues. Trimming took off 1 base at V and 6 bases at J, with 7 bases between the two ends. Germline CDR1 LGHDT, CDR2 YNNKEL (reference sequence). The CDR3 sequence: CASSQVVGQPQHF. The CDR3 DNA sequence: TGTGCCAGCAGCCAAGTCGTGGGTCAGCCCCAGCATTTT.